This T cell receptor beta chain appears in the sequencing data of a study of somatic mutations in cytotoxic T cells in rheumatoid arthritis. Study-level information: A subset of V beta antibody-stained T-cell populations was isolated by flow sorting, reaching nearly 100% purity, and this subset included V beta1+ cells that went on to TCRB sequencing. Study-wide results and caveats: A significant difference in CD8+ T-cell clonality was not found between rheumatoid arthritis patients and age-matched healthy controls. More than 20% of CD8+ cells belonged to the largest clone in about an eighth of the roughly 65 patients.

Assay: immunoSEQ multiplex PCR; the TCRdb copy retains only in-frame clones and omits some. The sample includes roughly 10,000 clones, over 75% seen only once; the top ten take about a fifth. The CDR3 runs 17 residues. V dropped 4 bases and J dropped 5; count of bases not matched to a gene: 7. Germline V gives CDR1 SGHNT, CDR2 YYREEE (reference sequence). A remark on this clone: Its antigen is unknown.

Blood donors with median age roughly 50 years (range about 21-70), 55% female, served as healthy controls. The origin of this receptor is a man aged 45-65 years in good health. The V and J genes are TRBV5-4 and TRBJ2-6, with 12 bases fitting TRBD2. Material for sequencing was CD8+ T cells sorted from blood. The CDR3 bases are TGTGCCAGCAGCATCGGACTAGCGGGAAGTCGGGCCAACGTCCTGACTTTC. Translating gives CASSIGLAGSRANVLTF.